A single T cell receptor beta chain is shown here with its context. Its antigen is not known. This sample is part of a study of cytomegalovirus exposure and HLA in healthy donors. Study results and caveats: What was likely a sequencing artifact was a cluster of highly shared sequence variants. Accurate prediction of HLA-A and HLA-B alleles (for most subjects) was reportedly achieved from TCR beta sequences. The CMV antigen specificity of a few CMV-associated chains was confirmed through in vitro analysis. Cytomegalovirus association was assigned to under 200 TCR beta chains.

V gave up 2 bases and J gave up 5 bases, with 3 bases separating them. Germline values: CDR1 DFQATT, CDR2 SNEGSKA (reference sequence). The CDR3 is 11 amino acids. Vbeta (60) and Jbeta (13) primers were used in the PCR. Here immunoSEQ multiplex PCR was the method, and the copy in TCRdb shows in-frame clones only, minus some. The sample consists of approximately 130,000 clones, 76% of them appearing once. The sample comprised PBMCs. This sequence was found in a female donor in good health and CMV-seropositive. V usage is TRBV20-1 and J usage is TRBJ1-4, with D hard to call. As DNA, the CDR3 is TGCAGTGCTAGACTAAATGAAAAACTGTTTTTT. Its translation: CSARLNEKLFF.